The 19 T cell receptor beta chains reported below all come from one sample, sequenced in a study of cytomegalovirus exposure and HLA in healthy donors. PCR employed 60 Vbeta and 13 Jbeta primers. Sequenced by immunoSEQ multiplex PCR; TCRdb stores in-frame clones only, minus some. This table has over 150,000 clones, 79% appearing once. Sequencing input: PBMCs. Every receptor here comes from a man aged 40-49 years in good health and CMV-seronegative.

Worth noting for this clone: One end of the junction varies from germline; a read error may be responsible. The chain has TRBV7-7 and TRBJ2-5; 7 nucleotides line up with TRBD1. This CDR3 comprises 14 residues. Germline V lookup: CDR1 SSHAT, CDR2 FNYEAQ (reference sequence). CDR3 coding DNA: TGTGCTAGCAGCCGAGGGACAGCACAAGAGACCCAGTACTTC. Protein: CASSRGTAQETQYF.

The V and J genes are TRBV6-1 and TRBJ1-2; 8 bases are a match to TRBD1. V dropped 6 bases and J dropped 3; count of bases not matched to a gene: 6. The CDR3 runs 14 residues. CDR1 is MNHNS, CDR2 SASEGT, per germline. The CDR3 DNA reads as TGTGCCAGCAGACCAGGGACAGGTTACTATGGCTACACCTTC. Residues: CASRPGTGYYGYTF.

Here the CDR3 reads CASSLVGGRGKNIQYF. DNA for the CDR3: TGTGCCAGCAGCTTAGTCGGCGGGAGAGGCAAAAACATTCAGTACTTC. This sequence joins TRBV7-2 and TRBJ2-4; 7 bases map to TRBD2. CDR1 is SGHTA, CDR2 FQGNSA, per germline. V shed 1 base and J 3 bases; nucleotides not matched to a gene: 6. CDR3 length equals 16 residues.

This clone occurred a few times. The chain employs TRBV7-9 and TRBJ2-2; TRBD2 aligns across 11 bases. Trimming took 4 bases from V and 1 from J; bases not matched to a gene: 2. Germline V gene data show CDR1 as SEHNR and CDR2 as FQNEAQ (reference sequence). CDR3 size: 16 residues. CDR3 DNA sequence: TGTGCCAGCAGCTCCGGGACTAGCGGGAACACCGGGGAGCTGTTTTTT. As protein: CASSSGTSGNTGELFF.

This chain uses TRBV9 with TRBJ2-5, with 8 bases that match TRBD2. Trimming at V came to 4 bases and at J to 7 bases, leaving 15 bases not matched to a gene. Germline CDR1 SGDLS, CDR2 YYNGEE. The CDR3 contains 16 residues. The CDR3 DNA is TGTGCCAGCAGCACAAAGAGCGGGAGCCCACCGGGGACCCAGTACTTC. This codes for CASSTKSGSPPGTQYF.

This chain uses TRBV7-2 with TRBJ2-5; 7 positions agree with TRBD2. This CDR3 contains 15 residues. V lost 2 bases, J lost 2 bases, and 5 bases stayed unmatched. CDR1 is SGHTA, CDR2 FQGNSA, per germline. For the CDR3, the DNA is TGTGCCAGCAGCTTAATGAGCGGGGTTCAAGAGACCCAGTACTTC. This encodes CASSLMSGVQETQYF.

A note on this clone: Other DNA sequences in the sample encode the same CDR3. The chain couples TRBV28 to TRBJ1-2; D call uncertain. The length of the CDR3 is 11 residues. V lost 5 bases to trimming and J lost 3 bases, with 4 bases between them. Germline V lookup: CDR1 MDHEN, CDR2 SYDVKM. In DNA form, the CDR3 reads TGTGCCAGCAGTACAGACTATGGCTACACCTTC. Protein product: CASSTDYGYTF.

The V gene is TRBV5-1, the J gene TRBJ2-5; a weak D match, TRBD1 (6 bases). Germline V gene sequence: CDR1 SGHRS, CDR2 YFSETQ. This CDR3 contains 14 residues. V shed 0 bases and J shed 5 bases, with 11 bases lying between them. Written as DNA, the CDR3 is TGCGCCAGCAGCTTGGAACAGGGACGGGAGACCCAGTACTTC. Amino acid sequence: CASSLEQGRETQYF.

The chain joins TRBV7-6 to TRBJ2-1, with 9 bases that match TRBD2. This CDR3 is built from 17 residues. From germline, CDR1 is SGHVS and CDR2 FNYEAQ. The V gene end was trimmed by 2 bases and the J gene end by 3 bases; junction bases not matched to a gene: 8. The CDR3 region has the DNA TGTGCCAGCAGCTTACTAGGTTTTAGCGGGAGCTACAATGAGCAGTTCTTC. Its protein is CASSLLGFSGSYNEQFF.

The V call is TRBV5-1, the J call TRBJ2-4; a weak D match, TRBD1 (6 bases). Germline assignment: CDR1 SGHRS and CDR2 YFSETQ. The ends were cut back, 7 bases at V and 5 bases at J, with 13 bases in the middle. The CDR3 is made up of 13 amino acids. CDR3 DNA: TGCGCCAGCGCCTCAGGGGCGGAAAACATTCAGTACTTC. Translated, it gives CASASGAENIQYF.

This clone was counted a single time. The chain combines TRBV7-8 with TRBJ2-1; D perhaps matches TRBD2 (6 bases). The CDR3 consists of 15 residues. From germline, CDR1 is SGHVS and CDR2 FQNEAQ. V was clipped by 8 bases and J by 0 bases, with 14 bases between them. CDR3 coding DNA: TGTGCCAGCTCCCCCTGGGGGGACTCCTACAATGAGCAGTTCTTC. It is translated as CASSPWGDSYNEQFF.

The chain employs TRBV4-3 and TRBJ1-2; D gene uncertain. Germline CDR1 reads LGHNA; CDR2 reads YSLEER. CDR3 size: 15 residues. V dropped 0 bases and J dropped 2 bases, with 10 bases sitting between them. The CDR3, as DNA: TGCGCCAGCAGCCAAGAACGGAGCGCAAACTATGGCTACACCTTC. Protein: CASSQERSANYGYTF.

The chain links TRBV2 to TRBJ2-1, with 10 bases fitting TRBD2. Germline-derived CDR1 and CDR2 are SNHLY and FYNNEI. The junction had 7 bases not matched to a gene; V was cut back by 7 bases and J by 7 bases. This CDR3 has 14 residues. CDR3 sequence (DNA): TGTGCCAGCATGGAGCGGGAGGGCCGAAATGAGCAGTTCTTC. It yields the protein CASMEREGRNEQFF.

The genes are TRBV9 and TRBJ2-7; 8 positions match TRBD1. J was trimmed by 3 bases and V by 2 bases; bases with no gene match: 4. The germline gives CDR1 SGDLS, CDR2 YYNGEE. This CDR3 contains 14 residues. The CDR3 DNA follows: TGTGCCAGCAGCGTTGGACAGGGCGTCTACGAGCAGTACTTC. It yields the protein CASSVGQGVYEQYF.

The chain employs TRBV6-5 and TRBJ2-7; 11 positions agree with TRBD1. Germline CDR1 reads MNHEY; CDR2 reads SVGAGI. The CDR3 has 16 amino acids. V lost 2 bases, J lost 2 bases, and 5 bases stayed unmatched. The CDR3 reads CASSYGWTGGTYEQYF. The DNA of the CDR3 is TGTGCCAGCAGTTACGGGTGGACAGGGGGCACCTACGAGCAGTACTTC.

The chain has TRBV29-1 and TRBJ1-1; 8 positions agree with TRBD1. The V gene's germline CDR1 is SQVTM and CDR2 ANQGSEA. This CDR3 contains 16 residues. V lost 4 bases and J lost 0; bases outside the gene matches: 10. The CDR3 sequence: CSVGGQGALVNTEAFF. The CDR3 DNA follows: TGCAGCGTTGGGGGGCAGGGGGCACTTGTGAACACTGAAGCTTTCTTT.

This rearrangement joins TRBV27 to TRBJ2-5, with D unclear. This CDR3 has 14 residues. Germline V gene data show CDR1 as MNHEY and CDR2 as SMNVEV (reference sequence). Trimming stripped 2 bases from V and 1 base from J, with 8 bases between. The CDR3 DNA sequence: TGTGCCAGCAGTTTAGGCCCACCCCAAGAGACCCAGTACTTC. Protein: CASSLGPPQETQYF.

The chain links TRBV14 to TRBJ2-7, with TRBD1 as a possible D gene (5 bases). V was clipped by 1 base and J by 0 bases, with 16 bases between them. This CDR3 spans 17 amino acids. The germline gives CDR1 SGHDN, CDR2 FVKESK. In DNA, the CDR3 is TGTGCCAGCAGCCAAGCTCCTGGGGCGCCCAGCTCCTACGAGCAGTACTTC. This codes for CASSQAPGAPSSYEQYF.

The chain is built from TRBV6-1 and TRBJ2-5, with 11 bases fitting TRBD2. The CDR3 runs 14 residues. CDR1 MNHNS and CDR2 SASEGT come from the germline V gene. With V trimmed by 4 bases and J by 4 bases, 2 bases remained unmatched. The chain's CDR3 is CASSVGLAVETQYF. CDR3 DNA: TGTGCCAGCAGTGTGGGACTAGCGGTAGAGACCCAGTACTTC.